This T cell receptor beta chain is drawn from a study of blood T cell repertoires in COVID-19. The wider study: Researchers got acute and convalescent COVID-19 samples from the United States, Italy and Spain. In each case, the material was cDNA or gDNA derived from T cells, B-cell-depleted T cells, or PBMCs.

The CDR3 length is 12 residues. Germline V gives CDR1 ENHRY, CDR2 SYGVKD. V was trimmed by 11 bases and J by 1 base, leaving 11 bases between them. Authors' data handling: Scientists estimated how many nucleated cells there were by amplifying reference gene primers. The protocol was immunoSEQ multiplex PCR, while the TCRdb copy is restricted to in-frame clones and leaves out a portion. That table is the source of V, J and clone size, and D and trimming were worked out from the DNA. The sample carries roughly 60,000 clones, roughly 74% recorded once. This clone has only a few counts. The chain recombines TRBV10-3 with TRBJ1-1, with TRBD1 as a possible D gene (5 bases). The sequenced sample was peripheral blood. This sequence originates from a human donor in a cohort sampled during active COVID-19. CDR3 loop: CAAGVANTEAFF. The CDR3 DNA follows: TGTGCCGCGGGGGTGGCGAACACTGAAGCTTTCTTT.